This T cell receptor beta chain stems from a study of blood T cell repertoires in COVID-19. Overall study: From T cells, B-cell-depleted T cells, or PBMCs came the material, which was cDNA or gDNA.

Original handling: Scientists estimated how many nucleated cells there were by amplifying reference gene primers. Method: immunoSEQ multiplex PCR; TCRdb's copy keeps in-frame clones and lacks some. From that table come the V and J calls and clone size; the DNA was used to work out D and trimming. The sample has roughly 310,000 clones; 70% to 90% are singletons. The CDR3 extends over 14 amino acids. Germline CDR1 is SGHTA and CDR2 is FQGNSA. V gave up 4 bases and J gave up 5 bases; unmatched junction bases: 5. This clone was seen only a few times. This CDR3 is also generated by other DNA sequences in the sample.

The chain employs TRBV7-2 and TRBJ2-3, with 8 bases matching TRBD2. The sample consisted of peripheral blood. The clonotype originates from a woman in her forties or fifties with active or convalescent COVID-19. The CDR3 protein is CASSSPGGVDTQYF. The CDR3 nucleotides are TGTGCCAGCAGCTCACCCGGGGGGGTAGATACGCAGTATTTT.